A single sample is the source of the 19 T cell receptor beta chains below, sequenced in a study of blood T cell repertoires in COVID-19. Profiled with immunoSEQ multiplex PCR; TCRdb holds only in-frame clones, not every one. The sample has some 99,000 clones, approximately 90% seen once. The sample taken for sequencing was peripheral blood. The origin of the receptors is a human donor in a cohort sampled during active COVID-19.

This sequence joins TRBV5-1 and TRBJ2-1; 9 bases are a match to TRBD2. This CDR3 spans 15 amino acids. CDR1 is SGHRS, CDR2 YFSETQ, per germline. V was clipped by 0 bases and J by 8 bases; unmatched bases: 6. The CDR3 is CASSLAAGGRDEQFF. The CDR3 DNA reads TGCGCCAGCAGCTTGGCAGCGGGAGGCCGCGATGAGCAGTTCTTC.

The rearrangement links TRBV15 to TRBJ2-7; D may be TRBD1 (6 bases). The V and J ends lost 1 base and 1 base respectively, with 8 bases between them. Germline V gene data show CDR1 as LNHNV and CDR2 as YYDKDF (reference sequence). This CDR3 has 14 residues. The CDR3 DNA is TGTGCCACCAGCAGAGTGGACAGTTCCTACGAGCAGTACTTC. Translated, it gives CATSRVDSSYEQYF. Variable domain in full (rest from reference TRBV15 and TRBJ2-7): DAMVIQNPRYQVTQFGKPVTLSCSQTLNHNVMYWYQQKSSQAPKLLFHYYDKDFNNEADTPDNFQSRRPNTSFCFLDIRSPGLGDTAMYLCATSRVDSSYEQYFGPGTRLTVT.

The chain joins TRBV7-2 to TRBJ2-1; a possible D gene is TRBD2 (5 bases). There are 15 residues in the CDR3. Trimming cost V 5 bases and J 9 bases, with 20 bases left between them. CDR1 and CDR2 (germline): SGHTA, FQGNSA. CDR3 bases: TGTGCCAGCAGCCTCGGGCTCCAGGCTCGGGGTGAGCAGTTCTTC. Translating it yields CASSLGLQARGEQFF.

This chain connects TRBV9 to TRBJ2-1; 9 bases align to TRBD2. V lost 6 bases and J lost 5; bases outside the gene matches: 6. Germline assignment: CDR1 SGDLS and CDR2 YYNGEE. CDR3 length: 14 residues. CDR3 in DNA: TGTGCCAGCACCGTTAGCGGGAGCCACAATGAGCAGTTCTTC. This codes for CASTVSGSHNEQFF.

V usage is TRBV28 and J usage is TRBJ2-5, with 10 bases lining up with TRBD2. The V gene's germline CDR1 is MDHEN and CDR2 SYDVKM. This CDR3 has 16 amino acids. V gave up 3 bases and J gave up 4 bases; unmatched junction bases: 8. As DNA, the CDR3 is TGTGCCAGCAGTTTTTCGGCTAGCGGGAGTTCAGAGACCCAGTACTTC. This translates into CASSFSASGSSETQYF.

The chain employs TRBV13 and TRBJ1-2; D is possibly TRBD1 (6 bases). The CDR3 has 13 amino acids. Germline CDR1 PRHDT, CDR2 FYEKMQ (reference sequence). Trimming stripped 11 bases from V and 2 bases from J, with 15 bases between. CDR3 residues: CAVRQTGNYGYTF. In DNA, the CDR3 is TGTGCCGTGCGGCAAACAGGGAACTATGGCTACACCTTC.

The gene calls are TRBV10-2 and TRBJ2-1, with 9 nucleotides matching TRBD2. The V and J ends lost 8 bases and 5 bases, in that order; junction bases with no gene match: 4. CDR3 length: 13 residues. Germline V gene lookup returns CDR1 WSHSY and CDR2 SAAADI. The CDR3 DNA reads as TGCGCCAGCGGTCTAGCGGGACACAATGAGCAGTTCTTC. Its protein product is CASGLAGHNEQFF.

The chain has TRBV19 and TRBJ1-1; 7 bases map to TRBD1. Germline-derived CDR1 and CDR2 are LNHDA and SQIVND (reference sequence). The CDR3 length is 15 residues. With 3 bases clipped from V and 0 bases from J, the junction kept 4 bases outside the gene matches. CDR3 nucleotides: TGTGCCAGTAGTATTGGGGACAGAATGAACACTGAAGCTTTCTTT. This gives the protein CASSIGDRMNTEAFF.

The CDR3 nucleotides are TGTGCCAGCAGCTCACCTACCCAACAGGGGGCGAGGGAGCAGTACTTC. Its protein is CASSSPTQQGAREQYF. This chain uses TRBV5-4 with TRBJ2-7; TRBD1 aligns across 9 bases. Germline assignment: CDR1 SGHNT and CDR2 YYREEE (reference sequence). The ends lost 3 bases at V and 7 bases at J; junction bases unmatched: 14. This CDR3 has 16 amino acids.

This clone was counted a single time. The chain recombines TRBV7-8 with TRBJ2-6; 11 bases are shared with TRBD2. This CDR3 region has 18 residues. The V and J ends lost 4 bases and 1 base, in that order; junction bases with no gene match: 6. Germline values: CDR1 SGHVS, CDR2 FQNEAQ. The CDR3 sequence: CASSSGLAVRSGANVLTF. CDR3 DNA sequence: TGTGCCAGCAGCTCGGGACTAGCGGTCAGATCTGGGGCCAACGTCCTGACTTTC.

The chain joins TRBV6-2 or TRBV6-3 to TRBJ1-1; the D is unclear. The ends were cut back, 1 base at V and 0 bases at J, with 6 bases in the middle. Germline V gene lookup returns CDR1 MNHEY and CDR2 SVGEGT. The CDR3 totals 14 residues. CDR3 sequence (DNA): TGTGCCAGCAGTTACTACAGCATGAACACTGAAGCTTTCTTT. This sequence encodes CASSYYSMNTEAFF.

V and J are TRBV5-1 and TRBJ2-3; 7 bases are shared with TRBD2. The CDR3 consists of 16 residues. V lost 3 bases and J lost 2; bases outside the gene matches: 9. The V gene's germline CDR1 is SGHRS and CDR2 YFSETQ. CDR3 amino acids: CASSSGLVGYTDTQYF. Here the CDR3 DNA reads TGCGCCAGCAGCTCCGGACTAGTAGGTTACACAGATACGCAGTATTTT.

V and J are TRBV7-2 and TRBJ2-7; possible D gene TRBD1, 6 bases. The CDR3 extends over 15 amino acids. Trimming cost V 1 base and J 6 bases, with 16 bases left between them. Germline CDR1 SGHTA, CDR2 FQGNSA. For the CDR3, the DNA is TGTGCCAGCAGCTTAGTGGGGGCAGGGTTAGGCGAGCAGTACTTC. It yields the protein CASSLVGAGLGEQYF.

The CDR3 sequence: CASSSRQGWNTGELFF. The DNA of the CDR3 is TGTGCCAGCAGCTCCCGACAGGGTTGGAACACCGGGGAGCTGTTTTTT. The chain employs TRBV13 and TRBJ2-2; TRBD1 agrees at 7 bases. V trimming: 4 bases; J trimming: 1 base; junction bases outside the gene matches: 6. Per germline, CDR1 PRHDT and CDR2 FYEKMQ (reference sequence). This CDR3 region has 16 residues.

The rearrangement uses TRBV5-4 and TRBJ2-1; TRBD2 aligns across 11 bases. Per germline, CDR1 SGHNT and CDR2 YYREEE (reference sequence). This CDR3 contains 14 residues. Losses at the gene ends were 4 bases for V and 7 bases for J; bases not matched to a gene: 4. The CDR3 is CASSPRLAGNEQFF. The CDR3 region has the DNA TGTGCCAGCAGCCCCCGACTAGCGGGAAATGAGCAGTTCTTC.

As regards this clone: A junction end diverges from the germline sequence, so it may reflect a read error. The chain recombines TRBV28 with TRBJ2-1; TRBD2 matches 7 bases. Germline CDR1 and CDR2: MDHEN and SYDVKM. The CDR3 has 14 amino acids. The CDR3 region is CASRPGTMYSEQFF. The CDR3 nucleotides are TGTGCCAGCAGGCCCGGGACTATGTACAGTGAGCAGTTCTTC.

CDR3 in DNA: TGTGCCAGCAGTTTGGGGGGACTAGCGGGAGTAGTAGGCGAGGAGCAGTACTTC. Residues: CASSLGGLAGVVGEEQYF. The chain employs TRBV28 and TRBJ2-7, with TRBD2 matching over 14 bases. V was clipped by 3 bases and J by 7 bases; unmatched bases: 14. CDR3 size: 18 residues. CDR1 is MDHEN, CDR2 SYDVKM, per germline.

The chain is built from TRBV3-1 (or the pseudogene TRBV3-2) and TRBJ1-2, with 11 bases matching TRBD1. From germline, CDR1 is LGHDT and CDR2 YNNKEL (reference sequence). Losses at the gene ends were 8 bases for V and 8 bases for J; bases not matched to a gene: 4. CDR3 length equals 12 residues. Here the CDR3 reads CASGDRGIGYTF. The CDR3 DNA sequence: TGTGCCAGCGGGGACAGGGGGATCGGCTACACCTTC.

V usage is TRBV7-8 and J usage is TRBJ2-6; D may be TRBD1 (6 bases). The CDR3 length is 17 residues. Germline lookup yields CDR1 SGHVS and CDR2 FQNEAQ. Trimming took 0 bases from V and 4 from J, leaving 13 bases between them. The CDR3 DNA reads TGTGCCAGCAGCTTAGCGACAGGACGCTACGGGGCCAACGTCCTGACTTTC. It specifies CASSLATGRYGANVLTF.